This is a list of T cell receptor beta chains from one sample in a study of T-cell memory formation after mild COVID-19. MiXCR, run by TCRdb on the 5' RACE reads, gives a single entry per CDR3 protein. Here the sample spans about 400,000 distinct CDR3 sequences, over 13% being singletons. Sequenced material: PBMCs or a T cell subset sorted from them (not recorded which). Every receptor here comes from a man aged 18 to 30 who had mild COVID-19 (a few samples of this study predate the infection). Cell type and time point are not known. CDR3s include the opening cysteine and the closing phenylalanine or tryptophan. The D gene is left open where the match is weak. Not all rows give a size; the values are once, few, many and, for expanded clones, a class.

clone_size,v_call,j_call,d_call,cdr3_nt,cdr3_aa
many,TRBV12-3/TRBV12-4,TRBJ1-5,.,TGTGCCAGCAGTTATAGCCCCGCAGGGTTGAGTCAGCCCCAGCATTTT,CASSYSPAGLSQPQHF
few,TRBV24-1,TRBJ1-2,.,TGTGCCACCAGTGACTCGACAGTGGGCTATGGCTACACCTTC,CATSDSTVGYGYTF
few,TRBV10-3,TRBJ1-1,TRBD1,TGTGCCATCAGTGATGACAGGGACAACACTGAAGCTTTCTTT,CAISDDRDNTEAFF
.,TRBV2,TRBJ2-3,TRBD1,TGTGCCAGCAGCGGGGACAGCGGAGATACGCAGTATTTT,CASSGDSGDTQYF
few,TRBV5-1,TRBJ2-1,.,TGCGCCAGCAGCCGGGACCCCTCCTACAATGAGCAGTTCTTC,CASSRDPSYNEQFF
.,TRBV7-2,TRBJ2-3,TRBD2,TGTGCCAGCAGCTCCAAGCGGGGGGTGGCAGATACGCAGTATTTT,CASSSKRGVADTQYF
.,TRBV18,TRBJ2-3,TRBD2,TGTGCCAGCTCACCACCCGTAGGGAGGGCAGATACGCAGTATTTT,CASSPPVGRADTQYF
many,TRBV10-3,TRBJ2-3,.,TGTGCCATTAAGACACAGGGGCCCGGGGGAGATACGCAGTATTTT,CAIKTQGPGGDTQYF
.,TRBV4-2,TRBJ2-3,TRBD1,TGTGCCAGCAGCCACGTTGTTACAGGGGCCGTAACAGATACGCAGTATTTT,CASSHVVTGAVTDTQYF
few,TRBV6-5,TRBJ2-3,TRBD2,TGTGCCAGCAGACGGCGGCGGGGGGGTGGTGCGGATACGCAGTATTTT,CASRRRRGGGADTQYF